These 22 T cell receptor beta chains came from one sample sequenced in a study of blood T cell repertoires in COVID-19. The assay was immunoSEQ multiplex PCR, and TCRdb's table has in-frame clones only and misses some. The sample has hundreds of thousands of clones, 82% seen once; the top ten hold under 3.5%. Sequencing used PBMCs or T cells enriched from blood (not recorded which). The receptors were sampled from an older woman who had recovered from COVID-19.

In its sample, this clone was seen a few times. The V gene is TRBV6-5, the J gene TRBJ1-1; weak D call: TRBD1 (5 bases). V was cut by 10 bases and J by 0 bases, with 15 bases left in between. The CDR3 spans 14 residues. Germline V gene sequence: CDR1 MNHEY, CDR2 SVGAGI. The CDR3 spells CAIQRDFMNTEAFF. The CDR3 DNA reads as TGTGCCATTCAGCGGGACTTCATGAACACTGAAGCTTTCTTT.

The chain couples TRBV18 to TRBJ2-7, with 8 bases identical to TRBD1. This CDR3 contains 13 residues. V gave up 3 bases and J gave up 5 bases; unmatched junction bases: 3. Germline CDR1 KGHSH, CDR2 LQKENI. The CDR3 region is CASSPDRDNEQYF. CDR3 in DNA: TGTGCCAGCTCACCGGACAGGGACAACGAGCAGTACTTC.

The CDR3 here is CASSLEAAGSETQYF. The CDR3 DNA reads TGTGCCAGCAGCTTAGAGGCTGCGGGGTCAGAGACCCAGTACTTC. The chain employs TRBV7-9 and TRBJ2-5, with D maybe TRBD2 (6 bases). CDR1 and CDR2 (germline): SEHNR, FQNEAQ (reference sequence). The V gene lost 1 base and the J gene lost 4 bases, with 13 bases spanning the gap. The CDR3 is 15 residues long.

V is TRBV2 and J is TRBJ2-3; tentative D call: TRBD2 (5 bases). The CDR3 is 16 amino acids. The V and J ends lost 8 bases and 0 bases respectively, with 18 bases between them. The germline V gene has CDR1 SNHLY and CDR2 FYNNEI. The CDR3 DNA is TGTGCCAGCGGACGCACGGGAACTCCTAGCACAGATACGCAGTATTTT. It codes for CASGRTGTPSTDTQYF.

The rearrangement uses TRBV5-4 and TRBJ2-5; tentative D call: TRBD2 (6 bases). The CDR3 sequence is 13 residues long. V shed 4 bases and J shed 5 bases, with 12 bases lying between them. Germline V gives CDR1 SGHNT, CDR2 YYREEE (reference sequence). In DNA, the CDR3 is TGTGCCAGCAGCCCGCCGGGGGTTGAGACCCAGTACTTC. Amino acid sequence: CASSPPGVETQYF. The full variable domain, its missing parts supplied by reference TRBV5-4 and TRBJ2-5, is ETGVTQSPTHLIKTRGQQVTLRCSSQSGHNTVSWYQQALGQGPQFIFQYYREEENGRGNFPPRFSGLQFPNYSSELNVNALELDDSALYLCASSPPGVETQYFGPGTRLLVL.

V usage is TRBV7-9 and J usage is TRBJ2-3; possibly TRBD1 for D (7 bases). Trimming shortened V by 1 base and J by 6 bases, and 17 bases separated the two germline ends. Germline V lookup: CDR1 SEHNR, CDR2 FQNEAQ (reference sequence). The CDR3 extends over 16 amino acids. The CDR3 DNA is TGTGCCAGCAGCTTAGATCGTCAGGGGGGCATGGATACGCAGTATTTT. Translated: CASSLDRQGGMDTQYF.

In DNA form, the CDR3 reads TGTGCCAGCAGGTCTCCCTACGAGCAGTACTTC. This codes for CASRSPYEQYF. The chain uses TRBV28 and TRBJ2-7; no clear D. Deletions cut 6 bases from V and 2 bases from J, with 5 bases between. Germline V gene sequence: CDR1 MDHEN, CDR2 SYDVKM. The CDR3 loop spans 11 amino acids.

The J gene is TRBJ2-4, the V gene TRBV18, with 9 bases identical to TRBD1. Germline CDR1 reads KGHSH; CDR2 reads LQKENI. There are 16 residues in the CDR3. Losses at the gene ends were 3 bases for V and 2 bases for J; bases not matched to a gene: 5. CDR3 DNA: TGTGCCAGCTCACCTGGACAGGGGAGGACCAAAAACATTCAGTACTTC. Encoded protein: CASSPGQGRTKNIQYF.

V usage is TRBV6-1 and J usage is TRBJ1-2; perhaps TRBD1 as D (6 bases). The germline CDR1 and CDR2 sequences are MNHNS and SASEGT. Trimming pared 2 bases from V and 7 bases from J, leaving 11 bases between. The CDR3 is 13 amino acids. The CDR3 here is CASSERTERGYTF. CDR3 coding DNA: TGTGCCAGCAGTGAAAGGACAGAACGTGGCTACACCTTC.

This chain links TRBV3-1 (or the pseudogene TRBV3-2) with TRBJ1-3; D gene ambiguous. The germline V gene encodes CDR1 LGHDT and CDR2 YNNKEL (reference sequence). Trimming removed 5 bases at V and 2 bases at J, with 10 bases between. The CDR3 totals 14 residues. CDR3 protein: CASSEVGAGNTIYF. In DNA, the CDR3 is TGTGCCAGCAGCGAAGTCGGGGCTGGAAACACCATATATTTT.

V is TRBV10-3 and J is TRBJ2-7; maybe TRBD2 (6 bases). V lost 8 bases, J lost 3 bases, and 14 bases lay in between. Germline lookup yields CDR1 ENHRY and CDR2 SYGVKD. The CDR3 consists of 13 residues. The chain's CDR3 is CAISPTGDYEQYF. The CDR3 DNA reads TGTGCCATCTCTCCCACGGGGGACTACGAGCAGTACTTC.

This clone was seen just once. V and J are TRBV6-6 and TRBJ2-3; 10 bases line up with TRBD2. The junction had 7 bases not matched to a gene; V was cut back by 5 bases and J by 5 bases. Germline lookup yields CDR1 MNHNY and CDR2 SVGAGI (reference sequence). The CDR3 has 15 amino acids. The CDR3 region is CASSPTRTSGDTQYF. The CDR3 nucleotides are TGTGCCAGCAGTCCGACCCGGACTAGCGGAGATACGCAGTATTTT.

The chain has TRBV5-1 and TRBJ2-7; 7 positions agree with TRBD1. V shed 4 bases, J shed 0 bases, and the junction held 4 bases outside the gene matches. This CDR3 contains 14 residues. Germline assignment: CDR1 SGHRS and CDR2 YFSETQ. The CDR3 loop is CASSRGGSSYEQYF. In DNA form, the CDR3 reads TGCGCCAGCAGCAGAGGGGGCAGCTCCTACGAGCAGTACTTC.

The chain uses TRBV12-3 or TRBV12-4 and TRBJ1-5, with D unclear. The V and J ends lost 2 bases and 4 bases respectively, with 3 bases between them. The length of the CDR3 is 12 residues. The CDR3 DNA is TGTGCCAGCAGTTTACAGAATCAGCCCCAGCATTTT. Translated, it gives CASSLQNQPQHF.

J is TRBJ1-2 and V is TRBV19; D is possibly TRBD1 (6 bases). Trimming cost V 5 bases and J 4 bases, with 14 bases left between them. The CDR3 length is 14 residues. Germline V gene sequence: CDR1 LNHDA, CDR2 SQIVND (reference sequence). The CDR3 sequence is CASSSPQGTYGYTF. CDR3 nucleotide sequence: TGTGCCAGTAGTTCCCCCCAGGGGACCTATGGCTACACCTTC.

J is TRBJ2-1 and V is TRBV11-3, with TRBD1 matching 11 bases. Germline V gene sequence: CDR1 SGHNT, CDR2 YENEEA. V shed 5 bases and J 8 bases; nucleotides not matched to a gene: 8. This CDR3 is built from 15 residues. CDR3 coding DNA: TGTGCCAGCAGCACCCGGGACAGGGGGAGGCATGAGCAGTTCTTC. Amino acid sequence: CASSTRDRGRHEQFF.

The chain uses TRBV4-3 and TRBJ1-2; D is undetermined. The V gene lost 0 bases and the J gene lost 7 bases, with 18 bases spanning the gap. CDR3 length: 16 residues. CDR1 is LGHNA, CDR2 YSLEER, per germline. The CDR3 nucleotides are TGCGCCAGCAGCCAAGATCCCCCCCCCGCTATTTCTGGCTACACCTTC. Translating gives CASSQDPPPAISGYTF.

This clone has a handful of counts. This chain links TRBV12-3 or TRBV12-4 with TRBJ1-5; D unclear. The CDR3 loop spans 11 amino acids. V was cut by 5 bases and J by 9 bases, with 8 bases left in between. CDR3 bases: TGTGCCAGCAGTGCCCGAGGGCCCCAGCATTTT. It yields the protein CASSARGPQHF.

V gene TRBV29-1 combines with J gene TRBJ2-1; D may be TRBD1 (5 bases). The CDR3 has 15 amino acids. Germline lookup yields CDR1 SQVTM and CDR2 ANQGSEA. V lost 4 bases to trimming and J lost 5 bases, with 18 bases between them. The chain's CDR3 is CSVGRRQQPHNEQFF. CDR3 nucleotides: TGCAGCGTTGGTAGACGACAGCAACCTCACAATGAGCAGTTCTTC.

The chain carries TRBV9 and TRBJ2-3; TRBD2 matches at 8 bases. J was trimmed by 2 bases and V by 2 bases; bases with no gene match: 4. In germline, CDR1 is SGDLS, CDR2 YYNGEE. This CDR3 is 15 amino acids long. CDR3 amino acids: CASSVVAGSTDTQYF. The CDR3 coding sequence is TGTGCCAGCAGCGTTGTAGCGGGGTCCACAGATACGCAGTATTTT.

The CDR3 bases are TGTGCCAGCAGCACCGGGATCTACACTGAAGCTTTCTTT. Its protein product is CASSTGIYTEAFF. V usage is TRBV5-6 and J usage is TRBJ1-1; D remains unclear. V was shortened by 4 bases and J by 3 bases, with 10 bases between the two germline ends. Germline V gene lookup returns CDR1 SGHDT and CDR2 YYEEEE. This CDR3 has 13 residues. The full variable domain, with the rest looked up from reference TRBV5-6 and TRBJ1-1, is DAGVTQSPTHLIKTRGQQVTLRCSPKSGHDTVSWYQQALGQGPQFIFQYYEEEERQRGNFPDRFSGHQFPNYSSELNVNALLLGDSALYLCASSTGIYTEAFFGQGTRLTVV.

V and J are TRBV18 and TRBJ2-2; 8 nucleotides agree with TRBD2. Per germline, CDR1 KGHSH and CDR2 LQKENI. This CDR3 comprises 15 residues. Trimming at V came to 9 bases and at J to 1 base, leaving 7 bases not matched to a gene. The DNA of the CDR3 is TGTGCCAGTGGAAAACTAGCGGAGAACACCGGGGAGCTGTTTTTT. Protein sequence: CASGKLAENTGELFF.